This T cell receptor beta chain was identified in a study of blood T cell repertoires in COVID-19. The CDR3 spans 14 residues. From germline, CDR1 is MNHNS and CDR2 SASEGT. V was shortened by 0 bases and J by 8 bases, with 13 bases between the two germline ends. Assay used: immunoSEQ multiplex PCR; TCRdb lists only in-frame clones, some missing. The sample contains approximately 200,000 clones, approximately 86% of which appear only once. In assigning cohorts, the study relied on participant-reported clinical history. A COVID-19 case had been met by exposed participants during the 2 weeks before study entry.

The source is a woman in her twenties or thirties who had been exposed to COVID-19. The V call is TRBV6-1, the J call TRBJ1-2; the D gene is possibly TRBD1 (6 bases). Material: PBMCs or T cells enriched from blood (not recorded which). The CDR3 DNA is TGTGCCAGCAGTGAAGCGGGGGCAGGCCCGGGCTACACCTTC. Protein: CASSEAGAGPGYTF.